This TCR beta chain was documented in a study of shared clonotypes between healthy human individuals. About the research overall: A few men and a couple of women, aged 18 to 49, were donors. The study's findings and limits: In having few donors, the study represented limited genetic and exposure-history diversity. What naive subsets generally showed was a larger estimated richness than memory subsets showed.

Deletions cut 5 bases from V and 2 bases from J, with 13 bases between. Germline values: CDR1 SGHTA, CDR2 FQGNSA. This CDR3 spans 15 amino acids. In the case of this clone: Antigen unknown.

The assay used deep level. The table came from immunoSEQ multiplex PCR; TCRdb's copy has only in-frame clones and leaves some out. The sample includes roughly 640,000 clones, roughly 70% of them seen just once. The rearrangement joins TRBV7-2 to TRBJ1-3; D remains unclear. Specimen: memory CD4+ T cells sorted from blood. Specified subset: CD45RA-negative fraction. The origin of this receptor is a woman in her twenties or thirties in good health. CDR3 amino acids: CASSPQRGAGNTIYF. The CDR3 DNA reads TGTGCCAGCAGCCCCCAGCGAGGCGCTGGAAACACCATATATTTT. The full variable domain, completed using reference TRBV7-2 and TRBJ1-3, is GAGVSQSPSNKVTEKGKDVELRCDPISGHTALYWYRQSLGQGLEFLIYFQGNSAPDKSGLPSDRFSAERTGGSVSTLTIQRTQQEDSAVYLCASSPQRGAGNTIYFGEGSWLTVV.